This T cell receptor (beta chain) was sequenced during a study of blood T cell repertoires in COVID-19. Study-level information: The United States, Italy and Spain were the sources of the acute and convalescent COVID-19 samples. Sources were T cells, B-cell-depleted T cells, or PBMCs; the material itself was cDNA or gDNA.

Sequencing was performed with immunoSEQ multiplex PCR; in TCRdb, only in-frame clones are kept and a portion is missing. The table has approximately 73,000 clones, 89% seen once; the top ten hold roughly 9.6%. Looked up from germline, CDR1 is SGHAT and CDR2 is FQNNGV. The CDR3 totals 14 residues. The ends lost 4 bases at V and 5 bases at J; junction bases unmatched: 7. The V call is TRBV11-2, the J call TRBJ2-7; 8 bases match TRBD1. The source material was peripheral blood. This clonotype originated in a man at least 80 years old with acute or convalescent COVID-19. Written as DNA, the CDR3 is TGTGCCAGCAGCTCGGGACAGACAGGGGACGAGCAGTACTTC. This encodes CASSSGQTGDEQYF.